Described below is a single T cell receptor (beta chain) sequence and its context. Its specificity is not known. Primers included in the PCR were 60 Vbeta and 13 Jbeta primers. Assay: immunoSEQ multiplex PCR; the TCRdb copy retains only in-frame clones and omits some. Of 150,000 to 200,000 clones listed, 60% to 80% are singletons. The record originates from a study of cytomegalovirus exposure and HLA in healthy donors. For the study at large: Genotyping showed 75% to 90% of over 350 donors falling in the Caucasian-associated ancestry cluster.

Healthy bone marrow donors made up the cohort. Findings of the study overall: Of the V segments, some could not be distinguished, including TRBV6-2 and TRBV6-3, and were excluded.

The CDR3 totals 16 residues. Germline CDR1 reads SGHVS; CDR2 reads FQNEAQ. Trimming stripped 5 bases from V and 4 bases from J, with 17 bases between. Sequencing was carried out using PBMCs. The chain is built from TRBV7-8 and TRBJ1-4; D ambiguous. The sequence derives from a woman aged 25 to 39 in good health and CMV-seronegative. The chain's CDR3 is CASSQRDGLLNEKLFF. DNA of the CDR3: TGTGCCAGCAGCCAGCGGGATGGGCTACTTAATGAAAAACTGTTTTTT.